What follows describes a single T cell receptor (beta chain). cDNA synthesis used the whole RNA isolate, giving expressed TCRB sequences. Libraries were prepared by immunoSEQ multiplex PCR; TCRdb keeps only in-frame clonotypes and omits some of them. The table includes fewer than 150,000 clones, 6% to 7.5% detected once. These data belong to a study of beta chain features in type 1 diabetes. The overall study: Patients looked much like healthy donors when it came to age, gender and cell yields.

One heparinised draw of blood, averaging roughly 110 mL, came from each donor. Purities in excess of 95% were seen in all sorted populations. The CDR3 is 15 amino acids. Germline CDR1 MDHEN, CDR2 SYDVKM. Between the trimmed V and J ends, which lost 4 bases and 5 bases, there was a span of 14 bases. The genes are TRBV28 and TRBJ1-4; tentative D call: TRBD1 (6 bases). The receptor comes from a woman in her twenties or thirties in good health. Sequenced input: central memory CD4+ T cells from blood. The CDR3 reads CASSSPGATNEKLFF. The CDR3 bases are TGTGCCAGCAGTTCTCCAGGGGCGACCAATGAAAAACTGTTTTTT.